This entry lists 20 T cell receptor beta chains sequenced from one sample in a study of T cells in Graves' hyperthyroidism and ophthalmopathy. RNA transcripts served as the template for amplifying TCR beta CDR3 regions. The HTBI set primed first-round TCR CDR3 RT-PCR. From the multiplex PCR reads, TCRdb called clonotypes with MiXCR, one entry per CDR3 protein. This sample has hundreds of thousands of distinct CDR3 sequences; about 45% occur once, and the top ten carry roughly 7.2%. The source material was peripheral blood or thyroid tissue (not recorded which). The receptors derive from an adult man with Graves' disease, either hyperthyroidism or ophthalmopathy (not recorded which).

The V call is TRBV7-3, the J call TRBJ1-4, with D possibly TRBD1 on 5 matching bases. CDR1 and CDR2 (germline): SGHTA, FQGTGA. The CDR3 covers 15 residues. Trimming stripped 5 bases from V and 4 bases from J, with 14 bases between. The DNA of the CDR3 is TGTGCCAGCAGCCCCACGGTCGGGGGTAATGAAAAACTGTTTTTT. Protein product: CASSPTVGGNEKLFF.

CDR3 in DNA: TGTGCCAGCAGCGTAGGAGACAACCAAGAGACCCAGTACTTC. Residues: CASSVGDNQETQYF. V usage is TRBV9 and J usage is TRBJ2-5; no clear D. This CDR3 region has 14 residues. In germline, CDR1 is SGDLS, CDR2 YYNGEE. The germline V and J ends were trimmed by 0 bases and 0 bases, with 6 bases remaining between them. The entire variable domain, with the rest obtained from reference TRBV9 and TRBJ2-5, is as follows: DSGVTQTPKHLITATGQRVTLRCSPRSGDLSVYWYQQSLDQGLQFLIQYYNGEERAKGNILERFSAQQFPDLHSELNLSSLELGDSALYFCASSVGDNQETQYFGPGTRLLVL.

Comments on this clonotype: Being one base from a much bigger clone, this may be a read error. This chain joins TRBV2 and TRBJ1-3; 7 nucleotides align to TRBD1. V lost 6 bases, J lost 0 bases, and 2 bases stayed unmatched. The CDR3 consists of 14 residues. Germline CDR1 SNHLY, CDR2 FYNNEI. The CDR3 DNA reads as TGTGCCAGCAGCACAGGGGTCTCTGGAAACACCATATATTTT. Its protein is CASSTGVSGNTIYF.

In this sample, this clonotype turned up once. The rearrangement uses TRBV7-2 and TRBJ2-2; 12 nucleotides agree with TRBD2. Looked up from germline, CDR1 is SGHTA and CDR2 is FQGNSA. The CDR3 spans 18 residues. Germline trimming cut 1 base from V and 7 bases from J; bases unmatched to any gene: 10. The CDR3 bases are TGTGCCAGCAGCTTAGGCGTGACTAGCGGGAGAACGGGCGGGGAGCTGTTTTTT. This sequence encodes CASSLGVTSGRTGGELFF.

The rearrangement uses TRBV2 and TRBJ1-1; 10 nucleotides agree with TRBD1. Losses at the gene ends were 7 bases for V and 4 bases for J; bases not matched to a gene: 9. Germline values: CDR1 SNHLY, CDR2 FYNNEI. The CDR3 length is 15 residues. The CDR3 DNA is TGTGCCAGCAAGGATCGGACAGGGGGTATCACTGAAGCTTTCTTT. As protein: CASKDRTGGITEAFF.

The V call is TRBV9, the J call TRBJ1-2, with 11 bases aligning to TRBD1. The CDR3 extends over 16 amino acids. Per germline, CDR1 SGDLS and CDR2 YYNGEE. The ends lost 7 bases at V and 8 bases at J; junction bases unmatched: 16. CDR3 DNA sequence: TGTGCCAGCGGGCCGGGACAGGGGGACCGGGCGCAAGGCTACACCTTC. Protein product: CASGPGQGDRAQGYTF.

This clonotype was counted at least ten times. The genes are TRBV7-8 and TRBJ1-6; D perhaps matches TRBD1 (5 bases). Looked up from germline, CDR1 is SGHVS and CDR2 is FQNEAQ. V shed 5 bases and J shed 10 bases, with 12 bases lying between them. The CDR3 contains 13 residues. CDR3 in DNA: TGTGCCAGCAGCCCCCGCGGGGGATCACCCCTCCACTTT. Its protein is CASSPRGGSPLHF.

The V gene is TRBV9, the J gene TRBJ1-2; TRBD1 matches at 9 bases. The germline CDR1 and CDR2 sequences are SGDLS and YYNGEE. The V segment lost 3 bases and the J segment 3 bases; nucleotides outside the gene matches: 3. The CDR3 runs to 14 residues. The CDR3 is CASSETGGDYGYTF. CDR3 in DNA: TGTGCCAGCAGCGAGACAGGGGGTGACTATGGCTACACCTTC.

The chain recombines TRBV7-8 with TRBJ1-3; D gene uncertain. The CDR3 runs 17 residues. The V gene's germline CDR1 is SGHVS and CDR2 FQNEAQ. V shed 3 bases and J shed 0 bases, with 15 bases lying between them. CDR3 in amino acids: CASSFSRTDPSGNTIYF. CDR3 nucleotide sequence: TGTGCCAGCAGCTTTTCCCGGACGGACCCCTCTGGAAACACCATATATTTT. Together with reference TRBV7-8 and TRBJ1-3, the CDR3 gives the full variable domain: GAGVSQSPRYKVAKRGQDVALRCDPISGHVSLFWYQQALGQGPEFLTYFQNEAQLDKSGLPSDRFFAERPEGSVSTLKIQRTQQEDSAVYLCASSFSRTDPSGNTIYFGEGSWLTVV.

The table lists this clonotype with a few counts. V usage is TRBV6-5 and J usage is TRBJ1-2; the D gene is possibly TRBD1 (5 bases). The CDR3 consists of 16 residues. Germline-derived CDR1 and CDR2 are MNHEY and SVGAGI. With 0 bases removed from V and 4 bases from J, the gap between germline ends came to 15 bases. The CDR3 bases are TGTGCCAGCAGTTACTCGAACATGGGGGGGACCTATGGCTACACCTTC. Its translation is CASSYSNMGGTYGYTF.

This chain connects TRBV7-3 to TRBJ1-5; D may be TRBD1 (5 bases). V was shortened by 0 bases and J by 7 bases, with 10 bases between the two germline ends. Germline CDR1 SGHTA, CDR2 FQGTGA. The CDR3 runs to 14 residues. This CDR3 reads CASSLTGVLQPQHF. Written as DNA, the CDR3 is TGTGCCAGCAGCTTAACAGGGGTGTTACAGCCCCAGCATTTT.

In regard to this clonotype: Since no conserved phenylalanine or tryptophan closes the CDR3, a read error is the likely cause. Because the CDR3's place on the DNA is in doubt, the DNA is left out and the CDR3 is given as listed by TCRdb. This rearrangement joins TRBV25-1 to TRBJ1-6. The CDR3 is made up of 14 amino acids, end residues included. The germline V gene has CDR1 MGHDK and CDR2 SYGVNS. CDR3 amino acids: CASSGSSYNSPLQS.

The genes are TRBV20-1 and TRBJ2-7, with D tentatively TRBD2 (6 bases). Trimming pared 0 bases from V and 9 bases from J, leaving 18 bases between. The CDR3 totals 14 residues. CDR1 DFQATT and CDR2 SNEGSKA come from the germline V gene (reference sequence). The CDR3 DNA sequence: TGCAGTGCTAGAGATCGGGAGATGGCGCTGGGGCAGTACTTC. This encodes CSARDREMALGQYF.

The chain has TRBV20-1 and TRBJ2-5; 7 bases are shared with TRBD2. The germline gives CDR1 DFQATT, CDR2 SNEGSKA (reference sequence). The CDR3 totals 15 residues. V lost 0 bases to trimming and J lost 1 base; unmatched junction nucleotides: 5. CDR3: CSARDWASGQETQYF. The CDR3 bases are TGCAGTGCTAGAGATTGGGCTAGCGGCCAAGAGACCCAGTACTTC.

CDR3 residues: CASSDVGAQYEQYF. In DNA, the CDR3 is TGTGCCAGCAGCGACGTCGGGGCTCAGTACGAGCAGTACTTC. The V and J genes are TRBV7-2 and TRBJ2-7; D is possibly TRBD1 or TRBD2 (5 bases each). The V gene's germline CDR1 is SGHTA and CDR2 FQGNSA. CDR3 length equals 14 residues. V was clipped by 5 bases and J by 4 bases, with 15 bases between them.

This clonotype was picked up a small number of times. The rearrangement uses TRBV7-3 and TRBJ2-2, with D possibly being TRBD1 (6 bases). Germline V gene data show CDR1 as SGHTA and CDR2 as FQGTGA. V was pared by 3 bases and J by 4 bases, with 9 bases between. The CDR3 has 14 amino acids. This CDR3 is CASSFLGATGELFF. The CDR3 DNA sequence: TGTGCCAGCAGCTTTTTGGGGGCCACCGGGGAGCTGTTTTTT. Filled out from reference TRBV7-3 and TRBJ2-2, the complete variable domain reads GAGVSQTPSNKVTEKGKYVELRCDPISGHTALYWYRQSLGQGPEFLIYFQGTGAADDSGLPNDRFFAVRPEGSVSTLKIQRTERGDSAVYLCASSFLGATGELFFGEGSRLTVL.

This clonotype was observed a few times. The chain is built from TRBV7-2 and TRBJ1-5; no reliable D call. V was trimmed by 1 base and J by 10 bases, leaving 11 bases between them. The CDR3 runs 13 residues. CDR1 is SGHTA, CDR2 FQGNSA, per germline. CDR3 residues: CASSLDRGSPQHF. Here the CDR3 DNA reads TGTGCCAGCAGCTTAGATCGAGGAAGTCCCCAGCATTTT.

This clonotype was seen only a few times. V is TRBV14 and J is TRBJ1-1; D gene unclear. The CDR3 length is 13 residues. CDR1 is SGHDN, CDR2 FVKESK, per germline. V was pared by 3 bases and J by 5 bases, with 10 bases between. The CDR3 is CASSQGFRTEAFF. DNA of the CDR3: TGTGCCAGCAGCCAGGGTTTCAGGACTGAAGCTTTCTTT.

About this clonotype itself: One junction end does not reproduce the germline sequence, and a read error may be involved. The V and J genes are TRBV7-8 and TRBJ2-5; 11 bases match TRBD2. Germline V gives CDR1 SGHVS, CDR2 FQNEAQ. The CDR3 extends over 19 amino acids. The CDR3 is CASSYSIAGGPFTGETQCF. As DNA, the CDR3 is TGTGCCAGCAGTTACTCGATAGCGGGAGGGCCTTTTACTGGAGAGACCCAGTGCTTC.

This chain connects TRBV29-1 to TRBJ1-5, with D tentatively TRBD1 (5 bases). This CDR3 is built from 12 residues. V was clipped by 5 bases and J by 7 bases, with 12 bases between them. Looked up from germline, CDR1 is SQVTM and CDR2 is ANQGSEA. The CDR3 loop is CSVSQGGQPQHF. For the CDR3, the DNA is TGCAGCGTTTCCCAGGGCGGGCAGCCCCAGCATTTT. The whole variable domain, filled in from reference TRBV29-1 and TRBJ1-5, reads SAVISQKPSRDICQRGTSLTIQCQVDSQVTMMFWYRQQPGQSLTLIATANQGSEATYESGFVIDKFPISRPNLTFSTLTVSNMSPEDSSIYLCSVSQGGQPQHFGDGTRLSIL.